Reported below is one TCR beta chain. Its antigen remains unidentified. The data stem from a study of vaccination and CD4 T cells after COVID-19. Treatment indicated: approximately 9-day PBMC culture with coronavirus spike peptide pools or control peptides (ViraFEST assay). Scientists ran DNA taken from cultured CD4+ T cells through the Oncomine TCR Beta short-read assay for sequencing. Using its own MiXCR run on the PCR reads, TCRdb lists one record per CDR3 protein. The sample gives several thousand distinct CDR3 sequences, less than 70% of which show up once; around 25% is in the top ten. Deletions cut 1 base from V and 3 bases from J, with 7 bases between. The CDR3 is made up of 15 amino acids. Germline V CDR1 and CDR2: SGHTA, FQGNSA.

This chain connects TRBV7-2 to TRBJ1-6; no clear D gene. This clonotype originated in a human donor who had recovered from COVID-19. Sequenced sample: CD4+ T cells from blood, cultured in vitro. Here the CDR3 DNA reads TGTGCCAGCAGCTTAGTGGCAGGCTATAATTCACCCCTCCACTTT. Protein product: CASSLVAGYNSPLHF.